This is a list of T cell receptor beta chains from one sample in a study of regulatory T cells in long-lasting Graves disease. TCRdb called the multiplex PCR reads again in MiXCR, with one record for every CDR3 protein. The sample holds hundreds of thousands of distinct CDR3 sequences, roughly a sixth seen once. The sequences come from peripheral blood mononuclear cells (PBMCs), collected at new diagnosis, from a patient treated with antithyroid drugs. Every receptor here comes from a female donor with Graves disease. Both conserved end residues are part of each CDR3. Clone size is shown for a subset of rows, as once, few, many or a class of expanded clone.

clone size: many
V gene: TRBV27
J gene: TRBJ2-5
CDR3 protein: CASSLRAGEETQYF

clone size: few
V gene: TRBV29-1
J gene: TRBJ1-1
CDR3 protein: CSVVLWGESTEAFF

clone size: NA
V gene: TRBV29-1
J gene: TRBJ2-3
CDR3 protein: CSVVTGADTQYF

clone size: many
V gene: TRBV28
J gene: TRBJ2-5
CDR3 protein: CASSLTGTPAQETQYF

clone size: many
V gene: TRBV7-9
J gene: TRBJ2-1
CDR3 protein: CASSSSGLARFNEQFF

clone size: NA
V gene: TRBV7-6
J gene: TRBJ1-3
CDR3 protein: CASSFYSGGDFSGNTIYF

clone size: many
V gene: TRBV24-1
J gene: TRBJ1-1
CDR3 protein: CATSASAHPDTEAFF

clone size: NA
V gene: TRBV28
J gene: TRBJ1-4
CDR3 protein: CASSLRSPQKLFF

clone size: many
V gene: TRBV6-1
J gene: TRBJ1-5
CDR3 protein: CASNQGTGVSNQPQHF

clone size: many
V gene: TRBV30
J gene: TRBJ1-2
CDR3 protein: CAWGQGSTFDFGYTF

clone size: many
V gene: TRBV9
J gene: TRBJ2-3
CDR3 protein: CASGRGQGDTQYF

clone size: NA
V gene: TRBV5-6
J gene: TRBJ2-1
CDR3 protein: CASRQGDHNEQFF

clone size: many
V gene: TRBV7-2
J gene: TRBJ1-4
CDR3 protein: CASSLGQALATNEKLFF

clone size: NA
V gene: TRBV7-2
J gene: TRBJ1-4
CDR3 protein: CASSLKGQAEKLFF

clone size: many
V gene: TRBV7-3
J gene: TRBJ1-1
CDR3 protein: CASSPFSTGRRYTEAFF

clone size: many
V gene: TRBV12-3/TRBV12-4
J gene: TRBJ2-2
CDR3 protein: CASSLVGRGPTGELFF

clone size: few
V gene: TRBV6-2/TRBV6-3
J gene: TRBJ1-6
CDR3 protein: CASSRTGGTGAPLHF

clone size: NA
V gene: TRBV5-4
J gene: TRBJ2-2
CDR3 protein: CASSLELAENTGELFF

clone size: few
V gene: TRBV24-1
J gene: TRBJ1-5
CDR3 protein: CATSRQDQPQHF

clone size: many
V gene: TRBV11-2
J gene: TRBJ2-1
CDR3 protein: CASSLVGGLYNEQFF

clone size: many
V gene: TRBV19
J gene: TRBJ2-5
CDR3 protein: CASNHRGRGETQYF

clone size: many
V gene: TRBV6-1
J gene: TRBJ1-4
CDR3 protein: CASSEAQGDRTNEKLFF

clone size: many
V gene: TRBV19
J gene: TRBJ2-5
CDR3 protein: CASSPSGGPGETQYF

clone size: many
V gene: TRBV28
J gene: TRBJ1-1
CDR3 protein: CASSPGRREAFF

clone size: many
V gene: TRBV30
J gene: TRBJ1-4
CDR3 protein: CAWMGLTLEKLFF

clone size: few
V gene: TRBV27
J gene: TRBJ2-7
CDR3 protein: CASRRTGEIYEQYF

clone size: many
V gene: TRBV20-1
J gene: TRBJ1-4
CDR3 protein: CSARRSANEKLFF

clone size: many
V gene: TRBV6-2/TRBV6-3
J gene: TRBJ2-1
CDR3 protein: CASSYIRRGGYNEQFF

clone size: NA
V gene: TRBV7-9
J gene: TRBJ1-6
CDR3 protein: CASSFADREETLHF

clone size: many
V gene: TRBV24-1
J gene: TRBJ2-1
CDR3 protein: CATNLGQGSSYNEQFF

clone size: many
V gene: TRBV7-3
J gene: TRBJ2-6
CDR3 protein: CASSQGSPGALGANVLTF

clone size: few
V gene: TRBV7-2
J gene: TRBJ1-2
CDR3 protein: CASSLPLEGYTF

clone size: NA
V gene: TRBV12-3/TRBV12-4
J gene: TRBJ2-6
CDR3 protein: CASSFRDPGANVLTF

clone size: few
V gene: TRBV3-1
J gene: TRBJ2-1
CDR3 protein: CASSPAGDGVNEQFF

clone size: many
V gene: TRBV5-1
J gene: TRBJ1-5
CDR3 protein: CASSLAPTGGGQPQHF

clone size: many
V gene: TRBV6-5
J gene: TRBJ2-5
CDR3 protein: CASSYRQLNLYQETQYF

clone size: few
V gene: TRBV7-2
J gene: TRBJ2-4
CDR3 protein: CASSPQLTSADIQYF

clone size: many
V gene: TRBV5-1
J gene: TRBJ1-1
CDR3 protein: CASSLGRDAEAFF

clone size: many
V gene: TRBV24-1
J gene: TRBJ2-6
CDR3 protein: CATLGPRTGAGANVLTF

clone size: many
V gene: TRBV12-5
J gene: TRBJ2-5
CDR3 protein: CACGGVETQYF